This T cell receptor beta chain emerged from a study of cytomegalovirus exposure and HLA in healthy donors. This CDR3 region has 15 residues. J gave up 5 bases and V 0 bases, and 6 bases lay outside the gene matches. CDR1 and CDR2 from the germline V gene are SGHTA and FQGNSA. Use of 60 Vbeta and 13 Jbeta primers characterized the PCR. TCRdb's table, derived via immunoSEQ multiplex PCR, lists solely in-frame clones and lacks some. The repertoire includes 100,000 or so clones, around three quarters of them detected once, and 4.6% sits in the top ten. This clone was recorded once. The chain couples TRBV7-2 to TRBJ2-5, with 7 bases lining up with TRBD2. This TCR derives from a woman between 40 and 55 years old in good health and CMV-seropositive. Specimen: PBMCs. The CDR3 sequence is CASSLAAGKWETQYF. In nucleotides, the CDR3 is TGTGCCAGCAGCTTAGCAGCGGGAAAGTGGGAGACCCAGTACTTC.